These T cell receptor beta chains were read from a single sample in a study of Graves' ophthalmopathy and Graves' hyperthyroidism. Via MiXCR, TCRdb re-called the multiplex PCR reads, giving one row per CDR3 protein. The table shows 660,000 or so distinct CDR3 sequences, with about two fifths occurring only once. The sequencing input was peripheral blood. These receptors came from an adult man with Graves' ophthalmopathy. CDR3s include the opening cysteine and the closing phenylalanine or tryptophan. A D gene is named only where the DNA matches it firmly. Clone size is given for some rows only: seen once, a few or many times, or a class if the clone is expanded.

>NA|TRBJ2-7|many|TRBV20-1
TGCAGTGCTAGGCTGGCCTACGAGCAGTACTTC
CSARLAYEQYF
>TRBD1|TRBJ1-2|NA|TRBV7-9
TGTGCCAGCAGCTTGCAAGGGACAGGGGAAAATGGCTACACCTTC
CASSLQGTGENGYTF
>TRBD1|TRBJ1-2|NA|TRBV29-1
TGCAGCGTTGAAGCCACGTTCGGGACAGGGACCGGCTACACCTTC
CSVEATFGTGTGYTF
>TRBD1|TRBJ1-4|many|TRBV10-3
TGTGCCATCAGTAACCCGACAGGGCCTTTCAATGAAAAACTGTTTTTT
CAISNPTGPFNEKLFF
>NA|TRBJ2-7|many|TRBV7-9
TGTGCCAGCAGCTTAGGTCCCGACCCCTCCTACGAGCAGTACTTC
CASSLGPDPSYEQYF
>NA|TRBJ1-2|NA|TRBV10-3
TGTGCCAGCACCCCCTGGGGAGGGTTCGGAGTCTATGGCTACACCTTC
CASTPWGGFGVYGYTF
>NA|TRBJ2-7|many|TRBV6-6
TGTGCCAGCAGTAGGCTTGGCGGGTACGAGCAGTACTTC
CASSRLGGYEQYF
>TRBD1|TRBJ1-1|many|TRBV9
TGTGCCAGCAGCCCAGGGGGAGGCACTGAAGCTTTCTTT
CASSPGGGTEAFF
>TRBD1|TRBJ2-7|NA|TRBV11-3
TGTGCCAGCAGCCCAGACAGGGGTCTAAGCTACGAGCAGTACTTC
CASSPDRGLSYEQYF
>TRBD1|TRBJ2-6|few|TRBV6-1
TGTGCCAGCAGGGATGACAGGGGGCGTATGTGGGGGGCCAACGTCCTGACTTTC
CASRDDRGRMWGANVLTF
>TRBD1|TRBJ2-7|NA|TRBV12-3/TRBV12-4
TGTGCCAGCAGTTTACGGGGGACAGGCCACTACGAGCAGTACTTC
CASSLRGTGHYEQYF
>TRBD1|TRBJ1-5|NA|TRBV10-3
TGTGCCAGCAGTGATAAGACAGGGGTCAATCAGCCCCAGCATTTT
CASSDKTGVNQPQHF
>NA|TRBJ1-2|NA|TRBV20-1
TGCAGTGCTCTCACGGGCCTATTATATGGCTACACCTTC
CSALTGLLYGYTF
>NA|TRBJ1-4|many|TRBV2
TGTGCCAGCAGTGCAGACCGCACAACTAATGAAAAACTGTTTTTT
CASSADRTTNEKLFF
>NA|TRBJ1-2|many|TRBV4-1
TGCGCCAGCAGCCAGGAACGAAGTCTACAGCGCGCTAACTATGGCTACACCTTC
CASSQERSLQRANYGYTF
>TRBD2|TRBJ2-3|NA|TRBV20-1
TGCAGTGCTAGGCTAGCGGGAGTAATAGATACGCAGTATTTT
CSARLAGVIDTQYF
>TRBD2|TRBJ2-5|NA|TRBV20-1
TGCAGTGCTAGAGGACTAGCGGGGGGGCCTAAGGAGACCCAGTACTTC
CSARGLAGGPKETQYF
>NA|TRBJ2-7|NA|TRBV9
TGTGCCAGCAGCGTAGGGTGGCAGGGGAACGAGCAGTACTTC
CASSVGWQGNEQYF
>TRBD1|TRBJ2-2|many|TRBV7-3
TGTGCCAGCAGCTTATCGGGGACAGTTAACACCGGGGAGCTGTTTTTT
CASSLSGTVNTGELFF
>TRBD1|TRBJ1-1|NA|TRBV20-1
TGCAGTGCACCGAAGGGGGCGAGAATTGAAGCTTTCTTT
CSAPKGARIEAFF
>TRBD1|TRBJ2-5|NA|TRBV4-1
TGCGCCAGCAGCCCAAGGGGAGCTACAGGGGCCTCCCAGTACTTC
CASSPRGATGASQYF
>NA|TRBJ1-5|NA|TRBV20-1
TGCAGTGCTAGAGATCTTACAGGCAACGAGCATTTT
CSARDLTGNEHF
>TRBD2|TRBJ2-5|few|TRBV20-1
TGCAGTGCCCCCCGGGGAGGGGTCAGCCAAGAGACCCAGTACTTC
CSAPRGGVSQETQYF
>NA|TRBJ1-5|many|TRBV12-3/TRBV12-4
TGTGCCAGCAACACTGAGGGGGATAATCAGCCCCAGCATTTT
CASNTEGDNQPQHF
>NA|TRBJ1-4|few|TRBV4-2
TGTGCCAGCAGCCCGGGGGGACAATTCGTGAATGAAAAACTGTTTTTT
CASSPGGQFVNEKLFF
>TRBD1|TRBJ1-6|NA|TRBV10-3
TGTGCCATCAGCCTGGGGGGACAGGACCTTAATTCACCCCTCCACTTT
CAISLGGQDLNSPLHF
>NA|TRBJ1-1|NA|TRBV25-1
TGTGCCAGCAGCCCGGGAGGACTAAACGCTTTCTTT
CASSPGGLNAFF
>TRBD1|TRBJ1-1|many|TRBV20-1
TGCAGTGCTTCGACAGGGAGGAACACTGAAGCTTTCTTT
CSASTGRNTEAFF
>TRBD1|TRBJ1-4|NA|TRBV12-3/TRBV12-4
TGTGCCAGCAGCAAACTGACAGGGAGCAGTGAAAAACTGTTTTTT
CASSKLTGSSEKLFF
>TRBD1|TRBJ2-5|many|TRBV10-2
TGCGCCAGCAGTGAGACAGGGGAAGAGACCCAGTACTTC
CASSETGEETQYF
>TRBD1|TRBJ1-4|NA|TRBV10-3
TGTGCCAGCAGTTGGGGACAGGCAAATGAAAAACTGTTTTTT
CASSWGQANEKLFF
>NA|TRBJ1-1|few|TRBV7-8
TGTGCCAGCAGCTTACAGGAGTTGAACACTGAAGCTTTCTTT
CASSLQELNTEAFF
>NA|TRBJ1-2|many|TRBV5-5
TGTGCCAGCAGAACGGGAAACCTCTATGGCTACACCTTC
CASRTGNLYGYTF
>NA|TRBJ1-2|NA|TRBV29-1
TGCAGCGTTGAAACGCAGGGAGTCTATGGCTACACCTTC
CSVETQGVYGYTF
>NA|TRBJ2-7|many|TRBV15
TGTGCCACCAGCAGCCCCGGACTTGCCTACGAGCAGTACTTC
CATSSPGLAYEQYF
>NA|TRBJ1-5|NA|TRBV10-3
TGTGCCATCAGTGATATCACAGTTGGGGCCAACAATCAGCCCCAGCATTTT
CAISDITVGANNQPQHF
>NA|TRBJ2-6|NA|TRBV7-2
TGTGCCAGCAGCTTACCGACAGGGGCCAACGTCCTGACTTTC
CASSLPTGANVLTF
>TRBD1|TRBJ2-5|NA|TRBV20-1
TGCAGTGCTAGGGTGGGGACAGGAGGGGCGGATACGCAGTATTTC
CSARVGTGGADTQYF
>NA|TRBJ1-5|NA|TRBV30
TGTGCCTACCACGAAGGTAACCAGCCCCAGCATTTT
CAYHEGNQPQHF
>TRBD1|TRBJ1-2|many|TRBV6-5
TGTGCCAGCAGTTTCGACAGGGATAACTATGGCTACACCTTC
CASSFDRDNYGYTF
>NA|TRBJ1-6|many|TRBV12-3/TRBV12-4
TGTGCCAGCAGTTTTGGGGGTTTTAGTTCACCCCTCCACTTT
CASSFGGFSSPLHF
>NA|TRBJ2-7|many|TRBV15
TGTGCCACCAGCAGCCTCAGGGGATGGGACGAGCAGTACTTC
CATSSLRGWDEQYF
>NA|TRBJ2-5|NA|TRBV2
TGTGCCAGCAGTGAGTGGTCGGGCGGCCAAGAGACCCAGTACTTC
CASSEWSGGQETQYF
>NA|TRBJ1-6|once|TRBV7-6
TGTGCCAGCAGCTTAGCAGAGACAGGCGGCTCACCCCTCCACTTT
CASSLAETGGSPLHF
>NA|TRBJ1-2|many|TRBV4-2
TGTGCCAGCAGCCAAGAAATAAGGGCTACCTATGGCTACACCTTC
CASSQEIRATYGYTF
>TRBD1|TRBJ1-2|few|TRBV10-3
TGTGCCAGCAGTGGAGGCCAGGGGGCGCGTAGTGGCTACACCTTC
CASSGGQGARSGYTF
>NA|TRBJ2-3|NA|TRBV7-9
TGTGCCAGCGGGCCAGACAGGATAAGCACAGATACGCAGTATTTT
CASGPDRISTDTQYF
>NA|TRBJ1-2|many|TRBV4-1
TGCGCCAGCTTTGCGGACGGGACTAACTATGGCTACACCTTC
CASFADGTNYGYTF
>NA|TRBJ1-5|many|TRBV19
TGTGCCAGTAGTATCCCGGGACATGGCCAGCCCCAGCATTTT
CASSIPGHGQPQHF
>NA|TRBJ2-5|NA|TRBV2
TGTGCCAGCGGGGCTCAGGTCGGGGAGACCCAGTACTTC
CASGAQVGETQYF
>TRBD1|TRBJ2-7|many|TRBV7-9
TGTGCCAGCAGCCAAGGGACAGCTTCCTACGAGCAGTACTTC
CASSQGTASYEQYF
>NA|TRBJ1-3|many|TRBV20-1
TGCAGTGCTAGAGATCGTCCAGGGGCTCTCGGAAACACCATATATTTT
CSARDRPGALGNTIYF
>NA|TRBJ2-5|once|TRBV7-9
TGTGCCAGCAGTCCGGCGGGTGGGCAGCCCCAGTACTTC
CASSPAGGQPQYF
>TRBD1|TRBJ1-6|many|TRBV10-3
TGTGCCAGCAGTTGGGACAGCGGTTCACCCCTCCACTTT
CASSWDSGSPLHF
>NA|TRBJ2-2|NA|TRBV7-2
TGTGCTAGTGAGACTAGCAGGGGGCAGGTTAACACCGGGGAGCTGTTTTTT
CASETSRGQVNTGELFF
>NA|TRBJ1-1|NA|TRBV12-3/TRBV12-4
TGTGCCAGCGGAAAAGGGGGGAGCACTGAAGCTTTCTTT
CASGKGGSTEAFF
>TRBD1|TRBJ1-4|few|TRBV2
TGTGCCCGACAGGGGGCTGGCGAAAAACTGTTTTTT
CARQGAGEKLFF
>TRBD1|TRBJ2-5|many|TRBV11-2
TGTGCCAGCAGCACAAGGACAGGGGCCCGGGAGACCCAGTACTTC
CASSTRTGARETQYF
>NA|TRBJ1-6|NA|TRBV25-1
TGTGCCAGCAGTTGGGGGATAGGATCACCCCTCCACTTT
CASSWGIGSPLHF